The source of this T cell receptor beta chain is a study of T cell responses to AZD1222 COVID-19 vaccine. Study at large: Pooling was applied to second doses at about 4 or about 12 weeks. Study-wide results and limits: Repertoire samples came only from after the peak T cell response.

Germline V gene sequence: CDR1 LGHNA, CDR2 YSLEER. The CDR3 is made up of 17 amino acids. V was pared by 0 bases and J by 4 bases, with 8 bases of the junction left unmatched. A remark on this clone: Its antigen is currently unknown.

Sequenced by immunoSEQ multiplex PCR; TCRdb stores in-frame clones only, minus some. There are roughly 120,000 clones in the sample; about 91% occur only once, and over 2.5% lies in the top ten. The TCR originated in an adult in good health. This sequence joins TRBV4-3 and TRBJ1-1, with TRBD1 identical over 10 bases. Sequences were derived from peripheral blood, sampled on day 0 of AZD1222 vaccination. The CDR3 spells CASSQEGQGRLGTEAFF. CDR3 nucleotide sequence: TGCGCCAGCAGCCAAGAGGGACAGGGGAGGTTGGGCACTGAAGCTTTCTTT.